This TCR beta chain was sequenced during a study of blood T cell repertoires in COVID-19. This CDR3 spans 14 amino acids. With V trimmed by 7 bases and J by 2 bases, 7 bases remained unmatched. CDR1 and CDR2 (germline): SGHTA, FQGTGA. The method was immunoSEQ multiplex PCR; TCRdb's version includes in-frame clones alone and lacks a portion of them. The sample consists of some 500,000 clones, roughly 91% of them appearing once. The rearrangement uses TRBV7-3 and TRBJ1-1; TRBD1 aligns across 7 bases. The TCR was taken from a woman aged 50 to 60 with COVID-19, enrolled during active disease. Sequenced: peripheral blood. The CDR3 loop reads CASTQTGQNTEAFF. The CDR3 DNA reads TGTGCCAGCACCCAGACAGGGCAAAACACTGAAGCTTTCTTT.